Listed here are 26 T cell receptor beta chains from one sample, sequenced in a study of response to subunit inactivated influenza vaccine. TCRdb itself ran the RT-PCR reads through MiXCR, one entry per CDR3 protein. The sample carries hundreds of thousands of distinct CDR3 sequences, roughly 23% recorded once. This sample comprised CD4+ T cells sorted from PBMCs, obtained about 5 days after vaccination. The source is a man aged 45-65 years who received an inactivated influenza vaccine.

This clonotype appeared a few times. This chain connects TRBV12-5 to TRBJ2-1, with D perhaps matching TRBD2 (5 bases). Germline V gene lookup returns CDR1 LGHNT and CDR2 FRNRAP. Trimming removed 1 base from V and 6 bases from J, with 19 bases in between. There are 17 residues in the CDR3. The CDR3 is CASGLAIIGVSGNEQFF. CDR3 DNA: TGTGCTAGTGGTTTGGCGATTATCGGCGTAAGCGGCAATGAGCAGTTCTTC.

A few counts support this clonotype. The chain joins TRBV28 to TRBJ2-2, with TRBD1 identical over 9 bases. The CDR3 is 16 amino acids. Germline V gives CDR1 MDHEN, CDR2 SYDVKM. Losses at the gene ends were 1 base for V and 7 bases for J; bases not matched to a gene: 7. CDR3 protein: CASSLLPGQGNGELFF. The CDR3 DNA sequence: TGTGCCAGCAGTTTATTGCCGGGACAGGGCAACGGGGAGCTGTTTTTT.

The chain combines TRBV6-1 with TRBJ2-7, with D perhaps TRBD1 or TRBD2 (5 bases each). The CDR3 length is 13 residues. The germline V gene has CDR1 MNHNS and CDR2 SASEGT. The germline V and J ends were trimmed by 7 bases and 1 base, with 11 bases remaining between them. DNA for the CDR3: TGTGCCAGCAACGGGGCTGGGTCCTACGAGCAGTACTTC. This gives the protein CASNGAGSYEQYF.

The CDR3 region is CASSYRRGNQPQHF. The CDR3 bases are TGTGCCAGCAGTTATCGACGGGGAAATCAGCCCCAGCATTTT. The chain is built from TRBV6-5 and TRBJ1-5; no firm D call. The germline V and J ends were trimmed by 3 bases and 4 bases, with 10 bases remaining between them. Germline CDR1 reads MNHEY; CDR2 reads SVGAGI. CDR3 length equals 14 residues.

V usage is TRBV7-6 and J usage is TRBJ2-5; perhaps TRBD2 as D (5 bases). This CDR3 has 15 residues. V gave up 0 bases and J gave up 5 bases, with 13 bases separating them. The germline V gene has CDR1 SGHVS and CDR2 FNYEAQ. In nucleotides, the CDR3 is TGTGCCAGCAGCTTAGCGGGTTCTGGAGGCGAGACCCAGTACTTC. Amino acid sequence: CASSLAGSGGETQYF.

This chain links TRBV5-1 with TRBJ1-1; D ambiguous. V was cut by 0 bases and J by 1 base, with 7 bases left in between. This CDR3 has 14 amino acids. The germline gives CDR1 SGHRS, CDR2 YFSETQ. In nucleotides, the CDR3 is TGCGCCAGCAGCTTGGAATCCCCGAACACTGAAGCTTTCTTT. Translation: CASSLESPNTEAFF.

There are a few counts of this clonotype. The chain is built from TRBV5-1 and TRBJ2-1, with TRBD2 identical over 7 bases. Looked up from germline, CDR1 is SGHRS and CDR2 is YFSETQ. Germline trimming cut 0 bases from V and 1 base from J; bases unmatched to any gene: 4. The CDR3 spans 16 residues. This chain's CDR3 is CASSLEGGRSYNEQFF. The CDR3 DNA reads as TGCGCCAGCAGCTTGGAGGGCGGGAGATCCTACAATGAGCAGTTCTTC.

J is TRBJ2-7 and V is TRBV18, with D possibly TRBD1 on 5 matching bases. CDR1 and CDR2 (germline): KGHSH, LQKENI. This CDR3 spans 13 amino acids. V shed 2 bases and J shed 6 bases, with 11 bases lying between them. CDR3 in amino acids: CASSPLLQGEQYF. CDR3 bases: TGTGCCAGCTCACCATTGCTTCAGGGCGAGCAGTACTTC.

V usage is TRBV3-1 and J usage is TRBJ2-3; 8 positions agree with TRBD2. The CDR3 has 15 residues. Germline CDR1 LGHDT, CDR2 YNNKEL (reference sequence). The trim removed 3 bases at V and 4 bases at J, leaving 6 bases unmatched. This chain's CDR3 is CASSQGLGGSDTQYF. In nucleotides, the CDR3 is TGTGCCAGCAGCCAGGGACTAGGGGGTTCAGATACGCAGTATTTT.

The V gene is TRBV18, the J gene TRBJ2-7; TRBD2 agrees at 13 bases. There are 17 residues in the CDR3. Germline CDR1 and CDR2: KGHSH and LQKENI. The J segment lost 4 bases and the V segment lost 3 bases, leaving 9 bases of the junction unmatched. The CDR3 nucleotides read TGTGCCAGCTCACCTCCAACTTCACTAGCGGGGGGGTACGAGCAGTACTTC. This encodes CASSPPTSLAGGYEQYF. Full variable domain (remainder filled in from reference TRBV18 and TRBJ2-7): NAGVMQNPRHLVRRRGQEARLRCSPMKGHSHVYWYRQLPEEGLKFMVYLQKENIIDESGMPKERFSAEFPKEGPSILRIQQVVRGDSAAYFCASSPPTSLAGGYEQYFGPGTRLTVT.

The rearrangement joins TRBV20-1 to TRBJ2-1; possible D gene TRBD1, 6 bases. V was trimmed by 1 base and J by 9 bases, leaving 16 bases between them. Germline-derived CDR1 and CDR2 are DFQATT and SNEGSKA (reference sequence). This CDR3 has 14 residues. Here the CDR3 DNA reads TGCAGTGCTAGAGGGGACACTGGGGCCACTGAGCAGTTCTTC. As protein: CSARGDTGATEQFF.

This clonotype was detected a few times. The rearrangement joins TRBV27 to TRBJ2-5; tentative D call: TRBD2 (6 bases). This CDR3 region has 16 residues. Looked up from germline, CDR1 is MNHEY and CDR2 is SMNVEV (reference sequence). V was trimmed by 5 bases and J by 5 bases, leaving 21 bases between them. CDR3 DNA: TGTGCCAGCAGTCTAATGGGGGGATCCAGGTTGGAGACCCAGTACTTC. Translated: CASSLMGGSRLETQYF.

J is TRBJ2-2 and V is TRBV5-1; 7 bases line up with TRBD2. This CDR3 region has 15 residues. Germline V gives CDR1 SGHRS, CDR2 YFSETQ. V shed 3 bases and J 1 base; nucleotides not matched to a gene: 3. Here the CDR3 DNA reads TGCGCCAGCAGCTGGGAGGGCCAGAACACCGGGGAGCTGTTTTTT. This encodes CASSWEGQNTGELFF.

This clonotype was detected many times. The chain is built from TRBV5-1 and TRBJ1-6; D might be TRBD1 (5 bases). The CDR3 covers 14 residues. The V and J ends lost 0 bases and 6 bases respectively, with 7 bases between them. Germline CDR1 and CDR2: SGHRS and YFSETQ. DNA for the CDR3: TGCGCCAGCAGCTTGGGACAGATTAATTCACCCCTCCACTTT. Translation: CASSLGQINSPLHF.

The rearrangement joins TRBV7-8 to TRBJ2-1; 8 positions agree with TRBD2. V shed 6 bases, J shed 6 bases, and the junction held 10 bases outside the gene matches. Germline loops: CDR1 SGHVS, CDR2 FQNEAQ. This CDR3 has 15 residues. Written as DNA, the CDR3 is TGTGCCAGCAGAGTTAGCGGGGCCCAGCTCAATGAGCAGTTCTTC. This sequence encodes CASRVSGAQLNEQFF.

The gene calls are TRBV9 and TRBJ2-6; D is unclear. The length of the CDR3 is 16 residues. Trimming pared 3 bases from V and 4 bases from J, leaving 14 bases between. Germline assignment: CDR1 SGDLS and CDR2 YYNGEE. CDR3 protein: CASSGALRYGANVLTF. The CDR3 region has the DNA TGTGCCAGCAGCGGAGCCCTGCGGTACGGGGCCAACGTCCTGACTTTC. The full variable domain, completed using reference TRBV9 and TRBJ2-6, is DSGVTQTPKHLITATGQRVTLRCSPRSGDLSVYWYQQSLDQGLQFLIQYYNGEERAKGNILERFSAQQFPDLHSELNLSSLELGDSALYFCASSGALRYGANVLTFGAGSRLTVL.

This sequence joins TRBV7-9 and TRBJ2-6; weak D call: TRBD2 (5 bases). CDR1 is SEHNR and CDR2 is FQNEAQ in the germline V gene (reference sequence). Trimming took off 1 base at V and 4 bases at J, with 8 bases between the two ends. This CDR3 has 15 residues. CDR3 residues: CASSLDGLGANVLTF. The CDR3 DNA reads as TGTGCCAGCAGCTTAGACGGACTGGGGGCCAACGTCCTGACTTTC. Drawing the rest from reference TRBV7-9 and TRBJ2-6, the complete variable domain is DTGVSQNPRHKITKRGQNVTFRCDPISEHNRLYWYRQTLGQGPEFLTYFQNEAQLEKSRLLSDRFSAERPKGSFSTLEIQRTEQGDSAMYLCASSLDGLGANVLTFGAGSRLTVL.

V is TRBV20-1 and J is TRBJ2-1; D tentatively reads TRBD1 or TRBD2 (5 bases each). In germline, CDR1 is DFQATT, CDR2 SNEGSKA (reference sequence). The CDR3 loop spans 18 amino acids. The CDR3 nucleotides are TGCAGCATAGTAGTCCCAAGCGTTCTTGGGGGCTCCTACAATGAGCAGTTCTTC. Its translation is CSIVVPSVLGGSYNEQFF.

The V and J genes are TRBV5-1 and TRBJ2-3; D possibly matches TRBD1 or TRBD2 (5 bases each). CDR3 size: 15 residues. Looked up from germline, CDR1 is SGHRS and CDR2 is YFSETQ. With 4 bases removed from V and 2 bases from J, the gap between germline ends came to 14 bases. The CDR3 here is CASSRTWDHTDTQYF. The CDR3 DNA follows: TGCGCCAGCAGCCGGACATGGGACCACACAGATACGCAGTATTTT.

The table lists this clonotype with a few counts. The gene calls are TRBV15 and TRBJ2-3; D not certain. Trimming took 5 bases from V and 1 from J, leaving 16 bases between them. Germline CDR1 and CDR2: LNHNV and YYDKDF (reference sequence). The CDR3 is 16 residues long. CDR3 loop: CATSFQRGGGTDTQYF. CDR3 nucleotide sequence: TGTGCCACCAGCTTCCAGAGAGGTGGAGGCACAGATACGCAGTATTTT.

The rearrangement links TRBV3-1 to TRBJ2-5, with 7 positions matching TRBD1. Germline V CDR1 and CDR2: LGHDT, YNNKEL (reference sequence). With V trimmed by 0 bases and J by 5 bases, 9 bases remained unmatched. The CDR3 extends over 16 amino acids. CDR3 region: CASSQDWTRGMETQYF. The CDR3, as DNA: TGTGCCAGCAGCCAAGATTGGACCAGGGGGATGGAGACCCAGTACTTC.

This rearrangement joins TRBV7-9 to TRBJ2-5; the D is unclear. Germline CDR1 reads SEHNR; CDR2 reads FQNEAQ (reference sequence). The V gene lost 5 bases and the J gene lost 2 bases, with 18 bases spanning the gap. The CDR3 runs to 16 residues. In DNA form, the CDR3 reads TGTGCCAGCAGCCCACGGCTTTGGGTCAGTCAAGAGACCCAGTACTTC. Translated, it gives CASSPRLWVSQETQYF.

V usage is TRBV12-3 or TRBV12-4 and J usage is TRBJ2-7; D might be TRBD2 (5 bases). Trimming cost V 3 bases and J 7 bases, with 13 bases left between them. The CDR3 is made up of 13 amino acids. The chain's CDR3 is CASSFDSSGEQYF. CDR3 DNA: TGTGCCAGCAGTTTCGACTCTTCGGGGGAGCAGTACTTC.

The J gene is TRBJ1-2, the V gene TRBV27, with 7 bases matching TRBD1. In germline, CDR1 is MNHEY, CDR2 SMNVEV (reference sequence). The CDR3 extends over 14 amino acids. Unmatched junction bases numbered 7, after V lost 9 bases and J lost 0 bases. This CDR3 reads CARRQGLTNYGYTF. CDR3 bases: TGTGCCAGAAGACAGGGTCTTACTAACTATGGCTACACCTTC.

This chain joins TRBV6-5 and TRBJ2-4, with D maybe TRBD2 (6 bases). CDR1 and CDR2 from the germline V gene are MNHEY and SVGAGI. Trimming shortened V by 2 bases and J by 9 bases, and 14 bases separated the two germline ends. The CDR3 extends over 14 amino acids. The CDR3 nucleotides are TGTGCCAGCAGTTACACGGCGCCCGGGGGCATTCAGTACTTC. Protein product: CASSYTAPGGIQYF.

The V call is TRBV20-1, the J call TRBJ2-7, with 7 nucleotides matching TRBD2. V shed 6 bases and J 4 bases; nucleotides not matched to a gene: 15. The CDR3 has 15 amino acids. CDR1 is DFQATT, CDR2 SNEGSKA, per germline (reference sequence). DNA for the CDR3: TGCAGTGCCCTTTCCCCAGCGGGGAGTGGTTACGAGCAGTACTTC. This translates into CSALSPAGSGYEQYF.